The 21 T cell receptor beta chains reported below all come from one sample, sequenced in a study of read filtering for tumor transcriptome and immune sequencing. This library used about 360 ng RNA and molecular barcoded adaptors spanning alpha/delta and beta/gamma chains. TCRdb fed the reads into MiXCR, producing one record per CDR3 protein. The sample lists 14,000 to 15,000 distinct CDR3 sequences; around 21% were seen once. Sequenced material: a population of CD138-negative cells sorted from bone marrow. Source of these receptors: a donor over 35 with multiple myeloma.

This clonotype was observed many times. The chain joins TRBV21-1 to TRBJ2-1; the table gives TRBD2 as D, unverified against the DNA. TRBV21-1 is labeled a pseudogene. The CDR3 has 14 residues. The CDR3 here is CASRWRETDNEQFF. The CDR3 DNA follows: TGTGCCAGCCGTTGGCGGGAGACGGACAATGAGCAGTTCTTC.

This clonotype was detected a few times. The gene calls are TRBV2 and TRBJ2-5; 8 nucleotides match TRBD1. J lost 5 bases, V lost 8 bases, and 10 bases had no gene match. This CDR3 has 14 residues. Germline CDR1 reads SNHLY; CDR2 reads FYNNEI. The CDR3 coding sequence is TGTGCCAGCTCTGTTGCAGGGGGCGGGGAGACCCAGTACTTC. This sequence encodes CASSVAGGGETQYF.

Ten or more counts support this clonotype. Written as DNA, the CDR3 is TGTGCCATCAGTGAAACTACCATCCAAGAGACCCAGTACTTC. It codes for CAISETTIQETQYF. This sequence joins TRBV10-3 and TRBJ2-5, with D hard to call. Per germline, CDR1 ENHRY and CDR2 SYGVKD. CDR3 size: 14 residues. V was trimmed by 3 bases and J by 1 base, leaving 9 bases between them.

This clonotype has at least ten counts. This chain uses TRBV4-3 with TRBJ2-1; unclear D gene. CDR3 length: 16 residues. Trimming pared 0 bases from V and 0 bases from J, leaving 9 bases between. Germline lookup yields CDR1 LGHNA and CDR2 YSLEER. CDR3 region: CASSQDSADSYNEQFF. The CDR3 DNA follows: TGCGCCAGCAGCCAAGATTCGGCAGACTCCTACAATGAGCAGTTCTTC.

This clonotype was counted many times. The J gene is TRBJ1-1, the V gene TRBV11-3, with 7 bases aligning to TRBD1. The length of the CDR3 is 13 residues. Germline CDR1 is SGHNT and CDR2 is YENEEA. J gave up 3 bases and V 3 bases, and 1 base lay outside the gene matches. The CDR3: CASSLGQYTEAFF. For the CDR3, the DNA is TGTGCCAGCAGCTTGGGACAGTACACTGAAGCTTTCTTT.

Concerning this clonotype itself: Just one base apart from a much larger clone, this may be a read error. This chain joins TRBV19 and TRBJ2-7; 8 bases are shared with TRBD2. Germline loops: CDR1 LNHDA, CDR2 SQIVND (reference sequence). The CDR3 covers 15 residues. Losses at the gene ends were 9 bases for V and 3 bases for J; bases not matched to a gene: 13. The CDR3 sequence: CASASSGTSIYEQYF. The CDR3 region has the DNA TGTGCCAGCGCGAGCTCCGGGACTAGTATCTACGAGCAGTACTTC.

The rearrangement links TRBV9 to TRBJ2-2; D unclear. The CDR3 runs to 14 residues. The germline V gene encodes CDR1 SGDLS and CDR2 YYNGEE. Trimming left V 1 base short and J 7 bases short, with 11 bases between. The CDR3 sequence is CASSVYADLGELFF. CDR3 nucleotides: TGTGCCAGCAGCGTATACGCTGACCTCGGGGAGCTGTTTTTT.

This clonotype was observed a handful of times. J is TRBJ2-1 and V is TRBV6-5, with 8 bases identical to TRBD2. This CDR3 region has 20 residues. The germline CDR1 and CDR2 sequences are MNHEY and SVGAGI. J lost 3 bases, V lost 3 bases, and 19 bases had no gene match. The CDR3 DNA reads TGTGCCAGCAGTTATATTGGGCTGCGGACTAGCCGGAGATTCTACAATGAGCAGTTCTTC. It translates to CASSYIGLRTSRRFYNEQFF.

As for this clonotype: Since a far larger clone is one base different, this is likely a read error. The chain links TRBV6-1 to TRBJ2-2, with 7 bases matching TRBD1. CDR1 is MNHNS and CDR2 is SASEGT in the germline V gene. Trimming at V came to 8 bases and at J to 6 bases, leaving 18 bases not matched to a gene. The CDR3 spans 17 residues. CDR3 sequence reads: CASHFRSGQLNAGELFF. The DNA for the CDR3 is TGTGCCAGCCATTTCAGGTCGGGACAGCTTAACGCCGGGGAGCTGTTTTTT.

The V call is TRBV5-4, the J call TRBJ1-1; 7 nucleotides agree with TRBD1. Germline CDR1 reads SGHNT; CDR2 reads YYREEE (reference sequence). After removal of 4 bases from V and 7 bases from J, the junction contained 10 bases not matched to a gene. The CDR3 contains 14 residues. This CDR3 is CASSQGQLTSEAFF. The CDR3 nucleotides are TGTGCCAGCAGCCAGGGACAGCTTACAAGTGAAGCTTTCTTT.

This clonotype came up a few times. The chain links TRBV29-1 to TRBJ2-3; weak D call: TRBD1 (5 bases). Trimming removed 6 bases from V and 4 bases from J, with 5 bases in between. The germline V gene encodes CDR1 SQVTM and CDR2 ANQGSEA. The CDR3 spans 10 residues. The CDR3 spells CSVRADTQYF. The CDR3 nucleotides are TGCAGCGTCAGGGCAGATACGCAGTATTTT.

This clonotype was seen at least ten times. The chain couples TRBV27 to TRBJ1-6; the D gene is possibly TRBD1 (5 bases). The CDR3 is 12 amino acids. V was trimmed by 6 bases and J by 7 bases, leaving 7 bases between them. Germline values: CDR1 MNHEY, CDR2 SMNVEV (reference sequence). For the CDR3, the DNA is TGTGCCAGCAGGACAGCAAATTCACCCCTCCACTTT. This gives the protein CASRTANSPLHF.

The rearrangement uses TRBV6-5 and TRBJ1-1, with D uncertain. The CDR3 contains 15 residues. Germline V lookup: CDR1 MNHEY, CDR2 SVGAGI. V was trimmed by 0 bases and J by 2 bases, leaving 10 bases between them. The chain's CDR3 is CASSYSIYPNTEAFF. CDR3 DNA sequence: TGTGCCAGCAGTTACTCGATATACCCCAACACTGAAGCTTTCTTT.

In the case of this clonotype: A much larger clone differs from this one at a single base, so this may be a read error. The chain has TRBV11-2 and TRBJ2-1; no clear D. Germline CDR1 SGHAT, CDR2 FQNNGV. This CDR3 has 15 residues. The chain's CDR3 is CASSLGSNTNNAQFF. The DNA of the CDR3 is TGTGCCAGCAGCTTAGGTTCTAACACGAACAATGCGCAGTTCTTC.

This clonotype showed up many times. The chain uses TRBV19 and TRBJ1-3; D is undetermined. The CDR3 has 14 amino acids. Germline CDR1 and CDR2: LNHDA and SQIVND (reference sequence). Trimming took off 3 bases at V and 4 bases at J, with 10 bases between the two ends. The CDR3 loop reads CASSIGGGGNTIYF. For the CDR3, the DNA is TGTGCCAGTAGTATTGGTGGCGGGGGAAACACCATATATTTT.

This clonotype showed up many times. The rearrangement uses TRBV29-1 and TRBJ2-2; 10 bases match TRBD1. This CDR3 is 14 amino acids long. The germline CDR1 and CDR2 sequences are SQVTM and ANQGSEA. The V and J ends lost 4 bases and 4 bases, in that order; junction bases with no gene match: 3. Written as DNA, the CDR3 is TGCAGCGTTGTCAGGACAGGGGGCACCGGGGAGCTGTTTTTT. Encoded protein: CSVVRTGGTGELFF.

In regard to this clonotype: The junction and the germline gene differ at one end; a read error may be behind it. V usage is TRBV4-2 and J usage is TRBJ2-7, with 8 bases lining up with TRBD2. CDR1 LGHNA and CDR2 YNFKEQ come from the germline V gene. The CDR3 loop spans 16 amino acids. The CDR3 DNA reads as TGCGCCAGCAGCCTCCTTTTCAGCGGGAGTATCTACGAGCAGTACTTC. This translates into CASSLLFSGSIYEQYF.

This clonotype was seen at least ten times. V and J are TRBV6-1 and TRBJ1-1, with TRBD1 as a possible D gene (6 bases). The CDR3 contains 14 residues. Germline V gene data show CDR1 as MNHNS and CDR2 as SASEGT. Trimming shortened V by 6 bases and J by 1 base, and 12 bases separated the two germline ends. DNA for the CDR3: TGTGCCAGCAGACACAGGGAGAAGAACACTGAAGCTTTCTTT. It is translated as CASRHREKNTEAFF.

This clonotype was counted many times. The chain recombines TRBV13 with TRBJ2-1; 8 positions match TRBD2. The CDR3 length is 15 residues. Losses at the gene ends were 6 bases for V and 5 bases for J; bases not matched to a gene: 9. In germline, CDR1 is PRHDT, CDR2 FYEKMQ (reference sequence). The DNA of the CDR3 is TGTGCCAGCAGACCTCCAGCGGGAGAAGACAATGAGCAGTTCTTC. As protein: CASRPPAGEDNEQFF.

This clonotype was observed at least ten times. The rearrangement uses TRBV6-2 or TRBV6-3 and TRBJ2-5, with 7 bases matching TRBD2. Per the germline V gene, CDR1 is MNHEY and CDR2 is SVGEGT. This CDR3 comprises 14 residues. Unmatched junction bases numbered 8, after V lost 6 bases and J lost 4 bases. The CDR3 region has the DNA TGTGCCAGCAGCCGAACGGGGGGAGGAGAGACCCAGTACTTC. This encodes CASSRTGGGETQYF.

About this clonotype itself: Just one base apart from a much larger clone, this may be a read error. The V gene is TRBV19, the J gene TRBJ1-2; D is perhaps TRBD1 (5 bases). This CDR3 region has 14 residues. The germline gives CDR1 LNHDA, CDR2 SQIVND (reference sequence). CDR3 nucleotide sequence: TGTGCCAGTAGGCGGGGGACCTCTAACTATGGCTACGCCTTC. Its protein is CASRRGTSNYGYAF.